The present entry profiles one TCR beta chain with its context. Its matching antigen is unknown. The sample belongs to a study of lymphopenia after photon versus proton radiotherapy. Study results and limitations: After lymphocyte nadir, photon-treated repertoires showed oligoclonal expansion, especially CD8+ Temra.

The method was immunoSEQ multiplex PCR; TCRdb's version includes in-frame clones alone and lacks a portion of them. Of under 20,000 clones in the sample, roughly nine tenths were seen once. There are 14 residues in the CDR3. Germline values: CDR1 ENHRY, CDR2 SYGVKD. V trimming: 6 bases; J trimming: 1 base; junction bases outside the gene matches: 2. Here the sequenced sample was peripheral blood, taken from a patient treated with photon-based radiotherapy. The TCR comes from a woman aged 40 to 50 with cholangiocarcinoma. This chain uses TRBV10-3 with TRBJ2-7; 11 bases match TRBD2. Here the CDR3 reads CAIRTSGKSYEQYF. The CDR3 DNA sequence: TGTGCCATCAGGACTAGCGGGAAGTCCTACGAGCAGTACTTC.